This TCR beta chain is drawn from a study of T cell repertoires in cytomegalovirus infection. Germline V gives CDR1 SEHNR, CDR2 FQNEAQ (reference sequence). Trimming pared 5 bases from V and 4 bases from J, leaving 15 bases between. The CDR3 runs to 14 residues. Using its own MiXCR run on the reads, TCRdb lists one record per CDR3 protein. The sample includes approximately 470,000 distinct CDR3 sequences, 40% to 50% seen only once; the top ten take 35% to 50%. As regards this clonotype: As yet, its antigen is unknown.

The receptor's source is a human donor in good health (CMV status not recorded). Some clones in this sample may be carry-over from other donors' samples. Sequencing was performed on cultured PBMCs, taken from culture after CMV antigen stimulation. The chain carries TRBV7-9 and TRBJ2-7; D call uncertain. CDR3 DNA sequence: TGTGCCAGCAGCCAGACACATCCGCTTTACGAGCAGTACTTC. Residues: CASSQTHPLYEQYF. Full variable domain (remainder filled in from reference TRBV7-9 and TRBJ2-7): DTGVSQNPRHKITKRGQNVTFRCDPISEHNRLYWYRQTLGQGPEFLTYFQNEAQLEKSRLLSDRFSAERPKGSFSTLEIQRTEQGDSAMYLCASSQTHPLYEQYFGPGTRLTVT.